This T cell receptor (beta chain) was captured in a study of identical twins. TCRdb re-called the 5' RACE reads through MiXCR, storing one row per CDR3 protein. The sample lists roughly 720,000 distinct CDR3 sequences; 15% to 20% were seen once. The CDR3 loop spans 15 amino acids. Trimming took 2 bases from V and 6 from J, leaving 14 bases between them. CDR1 LNHNV and CDR2 YYDKDF come from the germline V gene (reference sequence). In addition, the sample was reused for a study of T cells expressing NK-cell markers.

Sequencing was done on a sample of PBMCs. This TCR derives from a woman younger than 35 in good health. The rearrangement joins TRBV15 to TRBJ2-1; weak D call: TRBD1 (6 bases). In DNA form, the CDR3 reads TGTGCCACCAGCAGATACTCAGGGGCCCCCAATGAGCAGTTCTTC. Translation gives CATSRYSGAPNEQFF.